This record looks at one T cell receptor beta chain sequence and its context. In the study's own analysis: Estimated nucleated cell counts came from reference gene primer amplification. The repertoire was sequenced with immunoSEQ multiplex PCR; TCRdb's copy has only in-frame clones and lacks some. Clone size and V and J calls were adopted from that table, with D and trimming inferred from the DNA. The data contain roughly 500,000 clones, nearly 90% of them singletons. The V segment lost 3 bases and the J segment 10 bases; nucleotides outside the gene matches: 9. Germline-derived CDR1 and CDR2 are SGHVS and FQNEAQ. The length of the CDR3 is 16 residues. Enrolment of Seattle patients took place during active infection, and they were followed longitudinally. The sample belongs to a study of blood T cell repertoires in COVID-19. Across the whole study: The origin of the acute and convalescent COVID-19 samples was the United States, Italy and Spain. In each case, the material was cDNA or gDNA derived from T cells, B-cell-depleted T cells, or PBMCs.

This chain connects TRBV7-8 to TRBJ1-6; 10 nucleotides match TRBD1. Sequenced input: peripheral blood. The sequence was collected from a man in his late teens or twenties with COVID-19, enrolled during active disease. The CDR3 is CASSFARTGGGSPLHF. DNA for the CDR3: TGTGCCAGCAGCTTCGCGCGGACAGGGGGAGGGTCACCCCTCCACTTT.